One sample yielded the 18 T cell receptor beta chains listed below, sequenced in a study of regulatory T cells in long-lasting Graves disease. Time point specified: newly diagnosed GD, antithyroid drugs for less than 3 months. RNA isolated from PBMCs was used to make the TCR library. To make TCR beta libraries, researchers used iRepertoire HTBI primers and Arm-PCR of CDR3 regions. TCRdb used MiXCR to reprocess the multiplex PCR reads, holding one entry per CDR3 protein. This table holds some 340,000 distinct CDR3 sequences, over 9.5% found once. These same data were also listed under a study on T cells in Graves' hyperthyroidism and ophthalmopathy.

The sequences come from peripheral blood mononuclear cells (PBMCs), collected at new diagnosis, from a patient treated with antithyroid drugs. The origin of the receptors is a woman aged 18-35 years with Graves disease.

The rearrangement joins TRBV27 to TRBJ2-7; D call uncertain. CDR3 size: 15 residues. Trimming left V 6 bases short and J 0 bases short, with 15 bases between. Germline V gives CDR1 MNHEY, CDR2 SMNVEV (reference sequence). CDR3 in DNA: TGTGCCAGCAGATATCGAGGAGTAACCTCCTACGAGCAGTACTTC. Translation: CASRYRGVTSYEQYF.

This clonotype has a handful of counts. The chain employs TRBV19 and TRBJ1-3; D remains unclear. V lost 7 bases and J lost 0, with 19 bases in between. CDR3 size: 17 residues. The germline CDR1 and CDR2 sequences are LNHDA and SQIVND (reference sequence). CDR3 sequence reads: CASTSAGSVYSGNTIYF. The CDR3 coding sequence is TGTGCCAGTACTAGCGCGGGCAGCGTGTACTCTGGAAACACCATATATTTT.

At least ten counts were recorded for this clonotype. The gene calls are TRBV7-2 and TRBJ1-1; D is ambiguous. This CDR3 spans 13 amino acids. V was pared by 3 bases and J by 2 bases, with 7 bases between. Per the germline V gene, CDR1 is SGHTA and CDR2 is FQGNSA. CDR3 protein: CASSFIVNTEAFF. For the CDR3, the DNA is TGTGCCAGCAGCTTCATAGTTAACACTGAAGCTTTCTTT.

This clonotype occurred a few times. The chain is built from TRBV20-1 and TRBJ2-3, with a weak D call TRBD2 (6 bases). There are 14 residues in the CDR3. V was trimmed by 8 bases and J by 5 bases, leaving 20 bases between them. CDR1 and CDR2 from the germline V gene are DFQATT and SNEGSKA (reference sequence). The CDR3 sequence: CSPGGSMTLDTQYF. In nucleotides, the CDR3 is TGCAGTCCCGGGGGTAGCATGACTTTAGATACGCAGTATTTT.

This clonotype appeared many times. This sequence joins TRBV29-1 and TRBJ1-3, with 9 bases aligning to TRBD1. This CDR3 has 14 residues. Trimming removed 4 bases from V and 5 bases from J; junction bases left unmatched: 6. Germline values: CDR1 SQVTM, CDR2 ANQGSEA. The CDR3 nucleotides are TGCAGCGTTGCGGGGGGACAGGGACGAAACACCATATATTTT. Translated: CSVAGGQGRNTIYF. Full variable domain (rest looked up from reference TRBV29-1 and TRBJ1-3): SAVISQKPSRDICQRGTSLTIQCQVDSQVTMMFWYRQQPGQSLTLIATANQGSEATYESGFVIDKFPISRPNLTFSTLTVSNMSPEDSSIYLCSVAGGQGRNTIYFGEGSWLTVV.

This clonotype was detected many times. This chain connects TRBV2 to TRBJ1-5; TRBD1 matches 11 bases. Germline values: CDR1 SNHLY, CDR2 FYNNEI. There are 13 residues in the CDR3. Losses at the gene ends were 6 bases for V and 5 bases for J; bases not matched to a gene: 0. The CDR3 sequence is CASRGQGDQPQHF. CDR3 DNA sequence: TGTGCCAGCAGGGGACAGGGGGATCAGCCCCAGCATTTT.

This clonotype was seen at least ten times. The V call is TRBV12-3 or TRBV12-4, the J call TRBJ2-5; the match to TRBD1 covers 7 bases. After removal of 5 bases from V and 5 bases from J, the junction contained 5 bases not matched to a gene. The CDR3 is 13 residues long. CDR3 DNA: TGTGCCAGCAGTACGACAGGGTCGGAGACCCAGTACTTC. Amino acid sequence: CASSTTGSETQYF.

There are many counts of this clonotype. V gene TRBV25-1 combines with J gene TRBJ2-1; 9 bases agree with TRBD2. CDR1 and CDR2 (germline): MGHDK, SYGVNS. The CDR3 is made up of 15 amino acids. After removal of 1 base from V and 5 bases from J, the junction contained 3 bases not matched to a gene. CDR3 sequence: CASSELIAGDNEQFF. DNA of the CDR3: TGTGCCAGCAGTGAATTGATAGCGGGAGACAATGAGCAGTTCTTC. Looking up the rest from reference TRBV25-1 and TRBJ2-1 gives the full variable domain: EADIYQTPRYLVIGTGKKITLECSQTMGHDKMYWYQQDPGMELHLIHYSYGVNSTEKGDLSSESTVSRIRTEHFPLTLESARPSHTSQYLCASSELIAGDNEQFFGPGTRLTVL.

Notes on this clonotype: A single base separates this from a much larger clone, so it may be a read error. The CDR3 loop is CASSFSGGEMFF. CDR3 coding DNA: TGTGCCAGCAGCTTCTCCGGCGGGGAGATGTTTTTT. This sequence joins TRBV11-2 and TRBJ2-2, with a possible D match to TRBD2 (6 bases). Germline V CDR1 and CDR2: SGHAT, FQNNGV. The CDR3 totals 12 residues.

Comment on this clonotype: Its ends do not fully match the called genes, so a read error is possible. The chain has TRBV11-2 and TRBJ1-4, with D possibly being TRBD1 (5 bases). The CDR3 has 14 residues. CDR1 is SGHAT and CDR2 is FQNNGV in the germline V gene. This chain's CDR3 is CASSQARPGEKLFF. The CDR3 DNA sequence: TGCGCCAGCAGCCAGGCCCGTCCAGGGGAAAAACTGTTTTTT.

The chain joins TRBV30 to TRBJ2-3, with D unresolved. Deletions cut 4 bases from V and 2 bases from J, with 16 bases between. Germline V gives CDR1 GTSNPN, CDR2 SVGIG (reference sequence). The CDR3 sequence is 15 residues long. The DNA of the CDR3 is TGTGCCTGGAAACCCATGGCCACATCCACAGATACGCAGTATTTT. It translates to CAWKPMATSTDTQYF. The full variable domain, with the rest looked up from reference TRBV30 and TRBJ2-3, is SQTIHQWPATLVQPVGSPLSLECTVEGTSNPNLYWYRQAAGRGLQLLFYSVGIGQISSEVPQNLSASRPQDRQFILSSKKLLLSDSGFYLCAWKPMATSTDTQYFGPGTRLTVL.

In this sample, this clonotype turned up many times. This chain connects TRBV29-1 to TRBJ1-1; D perhaps matches TRBD1 (6 bases). V lost 3 bases to trimming and J lost 2 bases, with 10 bases between them. Germline assignment: CDR1 SQVTM and CDR2 ANQGSEA. CDR3 size: 13 residues. The chain's CDR3 is CSVEGGPNTEAFF. The DNA for the CDR3 is TGCAGCGTTGAGGGGGGCCCAAACACTGAAGCTTTCTTT.

Worth noting for this clonotype: A much larger clone lies one base from this, so it may be a read error. The rearrangement uses TRBV4-2 and TRBJ2-1, with D tentatively TRBD1 or TRBD2 (5 bases each). Germline V gene data show CDR1 as LGHNA and CDR2 as YNFKEQ. The CDR3 sequence is 14 residues long. CDR3 amino acids: CASNQGWGWGEQFF. The DNA for the CDR3 is TGTGCCAGCAACCAAGGGTGGGGGTGGGGTGAGCAGTTCTTC.

The rearrangement uses TRBV7-2 and TRBJ2-1, with D possibly being TRBD2 (5 bases). The CDR3 is 16 residues long. V dropped 5 bases and J dropped 2 bases, with 16 bases sitting between them. Germline CDR1 is SGHTA and CDR2 is FQGNSA. Here the CDR3 reads CASSQNRDQTYNEQFF. The CDR3 DNA reads TGTGCCAGCAGCCAAAACCGGGATCAGACCTACAATGAGCAGTTCTTC.

This clonotype has a count of ten or more. The chain recombines TRBV6-1 with TRBJ1-2; the D is unclear. V lost 5 bases, J lost 4 bases, and 14 bases lay in between. The length of the CDR3 is 14 residues. Germline V gene sequence: CDR1 MNHNS, CDR2 SASEGT. The CDR3 DNA reads as TGTGCCAGCAGTCGACTTTTTTGGCCCTATGGCTACACCTTC. Its protein is CASSRLFWPYGYTF.

This clonotype appeared many times. V is TRBV11-2 and J is TRBJ2-3, with 8 bases that match TRBD1. The V segment lost 4 bases and the J segment 6 bases; nucleotides outside the gene matches: 6. This CDR3 contains 14 residues. Germline assignment: CDR1 SGHAT and CDR2 FQNNGV. CDR3 residues: CASSSGQGADTQYF. DNA of the CDR3: TGTGCCAGCAGCTCTGGACAGGGTGCTGATACGCAGTATTTT.

This clonotype was counted only a few times. Its ends do not fully match the called genes, so a read error is possible. V is TRBV5-1 and J is TRBJ2-5; D tentatively reads TRBD1 or TRBD2 (5 bases each). The CDR3 sequence is 19 residues long. Germline CDR1 and CDR2: SGHRS and YFSETQ. CDR3 sequence reads: CASSSGPADWGAPRETQYF. The CDR3 nucleotides are TGTGCCAGCAGCTCAGGGCCGGCGGACTGGGGCGCCCCAAGGGAGACCCAGTACTTC.

In its sample, this clonotype was seen many times. The rearrangement links TRBV28 to TRBJ2-1; TRBD2 matches at 7 bases. Germline assignment: CDR1 MDHEN and CDR2 SYDVKM. The CDR3 is made up of 14 amino acids. Unmatched junction bases numbered 13, after V lost 9 bases and J lost 8 bases. For the CDR3, the DNA is TGTGCCAGTAGAGCTAGCGGTGGGGCCCATGAGCAGTTCTTC. Translated, it gives CASRASGGAHEQFF.